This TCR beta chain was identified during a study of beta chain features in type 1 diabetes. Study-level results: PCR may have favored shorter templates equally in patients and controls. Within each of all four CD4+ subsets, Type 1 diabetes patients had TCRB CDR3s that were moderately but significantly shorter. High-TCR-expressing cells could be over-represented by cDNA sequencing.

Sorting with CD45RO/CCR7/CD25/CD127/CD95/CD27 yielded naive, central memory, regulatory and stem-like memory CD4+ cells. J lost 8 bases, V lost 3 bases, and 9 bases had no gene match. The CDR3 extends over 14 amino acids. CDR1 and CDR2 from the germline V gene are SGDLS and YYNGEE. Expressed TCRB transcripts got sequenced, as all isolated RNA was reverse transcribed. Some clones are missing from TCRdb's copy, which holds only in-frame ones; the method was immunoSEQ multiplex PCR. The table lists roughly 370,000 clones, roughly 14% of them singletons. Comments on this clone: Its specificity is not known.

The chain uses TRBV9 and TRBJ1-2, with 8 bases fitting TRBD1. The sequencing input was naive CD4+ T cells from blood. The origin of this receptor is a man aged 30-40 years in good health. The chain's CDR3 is CASSERTGSRGYTF. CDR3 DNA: TGTGCCAGCAGCGAACGGACAGGGAGTAGGGGCTACACCTTC.